Following are 27 T cell receptor beta chains from one sample sequenced in a study of identical twins. TCRdb reprocessed the 5' RACE reads with MiXCR, giving one entry per CDR3 protein. This table has approximately 220,000 distinct CDR3 sequences, over 8% appearing once. The sequencing sample was made of memory (CD45RO+) T cells sorted from blood. These receptor sequences come from a woman younger than 30 in good health.

V and J are TRBV20-1 and TRBJ2-3; TRBD2 agrees at 9 bases. The junction had 2 bases not matched to a gene; V was cut back by 6 bases and J by 1 base. The CDR3 totals 13 residues. Germline V gives CDR1 DFQATT, CDR2 SNEGSKA (reference sequence). CDR3 amino acids: CSALAGGTDTQYF. Here the CDR3 DNA reads TGCAGTGCATTAGCGGGAGGCACAGATACGCAGTATTTT.

This rearrangement joins TRBV3-1 to TRBJ2-1; D is unclear. V dropped 9 bases and J dropped 5 bases, with 8 bases sitting between them. Germline values: CDR1 LGHDT, CDR2 YNNKEL (reference sequence). The CDR3 length is 11 residues. The CDR3 coding sequence is TGTGCCAGAAACCTTGACAATGAGCAGTTCTTC. This translates into CARNLDNEQFF.

This clonotype was seen a few times. The chain links TRBV16 to TRBJ1-6, with TRBD1 identical over 8 bases. Germline V gives CDR1 KGHSY, CDR2 FQNENV. V lost 4 bases, J lost 5 bases, and 7 bases stayed unmatched. CDR3 length: 16 residues. This CDR3 reads CASSPLTGGDNSPLHF. The CDR3 bases are TGTGCCAGCAGCCCTCTTACAGGGGGAGATAATTCACCCCTCCACTTT. The whole variable domain, remainder taken from reference TRBV16 and TRBJ1-6, is GEEVAQTPKHLVRGEGQKAKLYCAPIKGHSYVFWYQQVLKNEFKFLISFQNENVFDETGMPKERFSAKCLPNSPCSLEIQATKLEDSAVYFCASSPLTGGDNSPLHFGNGTRLTVT.

The chain recombines TRBV20-1 with TRBJ2-1, with D possibly TRBD2 on 5 matching bases. V was cut by 1 base and J by 8 bases, with 9 bases left in between. Germline loops: CDR1 DFQATT, CDR2 SNEGSKA (reference sequence). This CDR3 comprises 12 residues. CDR3 residues: CSARVGAHEQFF. The CDR3 DNA reads TGCAGTGCTAGAGTGGGAGCCCATGAGCAGTTCTTC.

This clonotype was picked up a small number of times. The rearrangement joins TRBV30 to TRBJ2-7; 7 bases line up with TRBD2. The germline CDR1 and CDR2 sequences are GTSNPN and SVGIG (reference sequence). This CDR3 is 17 amino acids long. The V and J ends lost 0 bases and 0 bases, in that order; junction bases with no gene match: 11. This CDR3 is CAWSVGVGGSASYEQYF. CDR3 nucleotide sequence: TGTGCCTGGAGTGTAGGGGTGGGCGGGAGCGCCTCCTACGAGCAGTACTTC.

This clonotype occurred a few times. The CDR3 here is CSASTGEGTYEQYF. The CDR3 coding sequence is TGCAGTGCTAGTACGGGGGAGGGAACCTACGAGCAGTACTTC. The gene calls are TRBV20-1 and TRBJ2-7; TRBD2 agrees at 7 bases. V lost 3 bases to trimming and J lost 2 bases; unmatched junction nucleotides: 7. The CDR3 covers 14 residues. Germline V CDR1 and CDR2: DFQATT, SNEGSKA (reference sequence).

As for this clonotype: Here the CDR3 omits its conserved ending phenylalanine or tryptophan, so a read error is the likely source. The V call is TRBV10-3, the J call TRBJ2-6, with TRBD1 identical over 7 bases. The junction had 12 bases not matched to a gene; V was cut back by 8 bases and J by 2 bases. The CDR3 covers 17 residues. The V gene's germline CDR1 is ENHRY and CDR2 SYGVKD. As DNA, the CDR3 is TGTGCCATCGGTTCCGGGACAGCCCGACCTGGGGCCAACGTCCTGACTTCC. As protein: CAIGSGTARPGANVLTS.

The chain employs TRBV7-3 and TRBJ1-1, with no clear D. V gave up 5 bases and J gave up 2 bases, with 9 bases separating them. CDR1 and CDR2 from the germline V gene are SGHTA and FQGTGA. This CDR3 is built from 13 residues. This chain's CDR3 is CASSANTNTEAFF. CDR3 nucleotide sequence: TGTGCCAGCAGCGCAAACACAAACACTGAAGCTTTCTTT.

The V gene is TRBV18, the J gene TRBJ2-7; D perhaps matches TRBD1 (5 bases). Trimming took off 5 bases at V and 6 bases at J, with 8 bases between the two ends. Germline CDR1 is KGHSH and CDR2 is LQKENI. This CDR3 is built from 11 residues. The CDR3 DNA sequence: TGTGCCAGCTCAACAGGCTTCGAGCAGTACTTC. Translation: CASSTGFEQYF.

V is TRBV14 and J is TRBJ2-1; 9 nucleotides agree with TRBD2. Losses at the gene ends were 8 bases for V and 3 bases for J; bases not matched to a gene: 5. The germline CDR1 and CDR2 sequences are SGHDN and FVKESK. This CDR3 spans 14 amino acids. The CDR3 sequence is CASRREGFYNEQFF. The CDR3 DNA reads as TGTGCCAGCCGGCGGGAGGGGTTCTACAATGAGCAGTTCTTC.

About this clonotype: One base away lies a much larger clone, so this may be a sequencing read error. The rearrangement joins TRBV20-1 to TRBJ2-5, with D possibly being TRBD2 (5 bases). Germline V gene lookup returns CDR1 DFQATT and CDR2 SNEGSKA (reference sequence). The CDR3 sequence is 15 residues long. CDR3 in amino acids: CSARSVLVPQKTLYF. The CDR3 coding sequence is TGCAGTGCTAGATCCGTACTAGTCCCCCAAAAGACCCTGTACTTC.

This clonotype was counted ten times or more. V is TRBV18 and J is TRBJ2-1, with D perhaps matching TRBD2 (5 bases). V was shortened by 4 bases and J by 9 bases, with 10 bases between the two germline ends. The germline CDR1 and CDR2 sequences are KGHSH and LQKENI. The CDR3 totals 12 residues. The CDR3 region has the DNA TGTGCCAGCTCACTAGTCCGGGGTGAGCAGTTCTTC. Translation: CASSLVRGEQFF.

The gene calls are TRBV2 and TRBJ2-6; 10 bases fit TRBD2. The trim removed 7 bases at V and 2 bases at J, leaving 2 bases unmatched. The germline gives CDR1 SNHLY, CDR2 FYNNEI. The CDR3 loop spans 15 amino acids. The CDR3 nucleotides read TGTGCCAGCACAGCGGGGGGGCCTGGGGCCAACGTCCTGACTTTC. Its translation: CASTAGGPGANVLTF.

There are a few counts of this clonotype. The chain links TRBV12-3 or TRBV12-4 to TRBJ2-2, with TRBD1 matching over 10 bases. CDR3 length: 16 amino acids. V shed 3 bases and J 6 bases; nucleotides not matched to a gene: 7. The CDR3 DNA reads TGTGCCAGCAGTTTTGATCGGGACAGGGGTCCCGGGGAGCTGTTTTTT. Translated: CASSFDRDRGPGELFF.

V and J are TRBV29-1 and TRBJ2-5; D uncertain. The germline V and J ends were trimmed by 0 bases and 2 bases, with 7 bases remaining between them. Per the germline V gene, CDR1 is SQVTM and CDR2 is ANQGSEA. The CDR3 is 13 amino acids. The CDR3 loop reads CSVEEAHQETQYF. The CDR3 region has the DNA TGCAGCGTTGAAGAGGCCCATCAAGAGACCCAGTACTTC.

This clonotype was counted many times. This sequence joins TRBV20-1 and TRBJ1-2; D may be TRBD1 (5 bases). This CDR3 comprises 12 residues. Trimming removed 0 bases from V and 4 bases from J, with 6 bases in between. The germline V gene has CDR1 DFQATT and CDR2 SNEGSKA (reference sequence). DNA of the CDR3: TGCAGTGCTAGAGAAGGGGTCTATGGCTACACCTTC. This encodes CSAREGVYGYTF.

This clonotype occurred a few times. This chain uses TRBV9 with TRBJ2-5; D possibly uses TRBD1 or TRBD2 (6 bases each). V dropped 0 bases and J dropped 3 bases, with 9 bases sitting between them. The CDR3 runs 14 residues. Germline loops: CDR1 SGDLS, CDR2 YYNGEE. CDR3 DNA: TGTGCCAGCAGCGTAGACGGGGGCAAAGAGACCCAGTACTTC. Its translation: CASSVDGGKETQYF.

This clonotype was counted ten times or more. The chain uses TRBV12-3 or TRBV12-4 and TRBJ1-5; D unresolved. The length of the CDR3 is 14 residues. V lost 2 bases, J lost 8 bases, and 13 bases lay in between. CDR3 protein: CASSLRHINEPQHF. CDR3 in DNA: TGTGCCAGCAGTTTACGGCACATTAATGAGCCCCAGCATTTT.

This clonotype was seen at least ten times. The J gene is TRBJ1-3, the V gene TRBV29-1; 8 bases fit TRBD1. J lost 5 bases, V lost 7 bases, and 4 bases had no gene match. The CDR3 extends over 12 amino acids. Germline CDR1 SQVTM, CDR2 ANQGSEA. In DNA, the CDR3 is TGCAGCGCCCAGGGGGCAAGAAACACCATATATTTT. Translated: CSAQGARNTIYF.

The chain has TRBV5-1 and TRBJ1-3, with 8 positions matching TRBD1. Germline trimming cut 0 bases from V and 0 bases from J; bases unmatched to any gene: 11. The CDR3 spans 19 residues. The germline gives CDR1 SGHRS, CDR2 YFSETQ. CDR3 nucleotide sequence: TGCGCCAGCAGCTTGGCCGGAGGGACAGGTACTTCCTCTGGAAACACCATATATTTT. Protein product: CASSLAGGTGTSSGNTIYF. The variable domain in full, completed from reference TRBV5-1 and TRBJ1-3, reads KAGVTQTPRYLIKTRGQQVTLSCSPISGHRSVSWYQQTPGQGLQFLFEYFSETQRNKGNFPGRFSGRQFSNSRSEMNVSTLELGDSALYLCASSLAGGTGTSSGNTIYFGEGSWLTVV.

This chain links TRBV7-2 with TRBJ2-3; D ambiguous. Trimming shortened V by 1 base and J by 5 bases, and 10 bases separated the two germline ends. Germline V gives CDR1 SGHTA, CDR2 FQGNSA. This CDR3 has 14 amino acids. The CDR3 nucleotides are TGTGCCAGCAGCTTAGGCCGGCGTCAAGATACGCAGTATTTT. It yields the protein CASSLGRRQDTQYF. The whole variable domain, remainder taken from reference TRBV7-2 and TRBJ2-3, is GAGVSQSPSNKVTEKGKDVELRCDPISGHTALYWYRQSLGQGLEFLIYFQGNSAPDKSGLPSDRFSAERTGGSVSTLTIQRTQQEDSAVYLCASSLGRRQDTQYFGPGTRLTVL.

This chain joins TRBV20-1 and TRBJ2-1, with TRBD2 identical over 7 bases. Trimming cost V 1 base and J 2 bases; bases outside gene matches: 5. Per the germline V gene, CDR1 is DFQATT and CDR2 is SNEGSKA (reference sequence). The CDR3 totals 15 residues. The CDR3 bases are TGCAGTGCTAGAGCCAGCGGGATGACCTACAATGAGCAGTTCTTC. The encoded protein is CSARASGMTYNEQFF.

This clonotype was counted only a few times. This rearrangement joins TRBV6-5 to TRBJ2-3; D perhaps matches TRBD1 (6 bases). V was trimmed by 6 bases and J by 7 bases, leaving 11 bases between them. Germline values: CDR1 MNHEY, CDR2 SVGAGI. The CDR3 totals 12 residues. CDR3 nucleotides: TGTGCCAGCAGGGAACAGGGCAATACGCAGTATTTT. Its protein is CASREQGNTQYF.

This clonotype was recorded many times. The chain joins TRBV5-1 to TRBJ1-1; D is undetermined. The CDR3 loop spans 13 amino acids. V was cut by 0 bases and J by 5 bases, with 8 bases left in between. Germline-derived CDR1 and CDR2 are SGHRS and YFSETQ. CDR3 in amino acids: CASSLGGRTEAFF. The CDR3 nucleotides read TGCGCCAGCAGCTTGGGAGGGCGGACTGAAGCTTTCTTT.

The chain links TRBV2 to TRBJ1-4, with D possibly matching TRBD1 (6 bases). Germline V gives CDR1 SNHLY, CDR2 FYNNEI. V was pared by 5 bases and J by 8 bases, with 18 bases between. The CDR3 is made up of 15 amino acids. In nucleotides, the CDR3 is TGTGCCAGCAGTTCCTACGGGGGCCAGGGAGAAAAACTGTTTTTT. It encodes CASSSYGGQGEKLFF. The whole variable domain, remainder taken from reference TRBV2 and TRBJ1-4, is EPEVTQTPSHQVTQMGQEVILRCVPISNHLYFYWYRQILGQKVEFLVSFYNNEISEKSEIFDDQFSVERPDGSNFTLKIRSTKLEDSAMYFCASSSYGGQGEKLFFGSGTQLSVL.

The chain joins TRBV12-3 or TRBV12-4 to TRBJ2-7; no clear D. The CDR3 spans 19 residues. V dropped 10 bases and J dropped 4 bases, with 35 bases sitting between them. The CDR3 DNA reads TGTGCCATCTGTTTAGTGGGAATGCAGCCGGCAAATAAGGGATACGAGCAGTACTTC. This gives the protein CAICLVGMQPANKGYEQYF.

The table lists this clonotype with a few counts. The chain links TRBV6-5 to TRBJ2-1; 9 bases agree with TRBD2. V shed 0 bases and J 1 base; nucleotides not matched to a gene: 4. Germline V gives CDR1 MNHEY, CDR2 SVGAGI. CDR3 length: 17 amino acids. The CDR3 sequence: CASSYSGAGGSYNEQFF. CDR3 sequence (DNA): TGTGCCAGCAGTTACTCGGGGGCGGGAGGGTCCTACAATGAGCAGTTCTTC.